What follows are 11 T cell receptor beta chains derived from one specimen sequenced in a study of response to subunit inactivated influenza vaccine. TCRdb recomputed calls from the RT-PCR reads with MiXCR, one row per CDR3 protein. The sample lists about 520,000 distinct CDR3 sequences; 25% were seen once. Sequencing used CD4+ T cells sorted from PBMCs, obtained roughly 5 days after vaccination. Receptor source: a man in his fifties or sixties who received an inactivated influenza vaccine.

The table lists this clonotype with a few counts. The rearrangement uses TRBV11-2 and TRBJ2-1; D unresolved. Trimming cost V 3 bases and J 9 bases, with 9 bases left between them. The germline gives CDR1 SGHAT, CDR2 FQNNGV. The CDR3 totals 12 residues. CDR3 amino acids: CASSFSRIEQFF. The DNA for the CDR3 is TGTGCCAGCAGCTTTTCCCGGATTGAGCAGTTCTTC.

The CDR3 loop is CASSAGLAGGIRYF. CDR3 nucleotides: TGTGCCAGCAGTGCGGGACTAGCGGGAGGGATCCGGTACTTC. The chain couples TRBV12-3 or TRBV12-4 to TRBJ2-5; 16 nucleotides line up with TRBD2. The CDR3 contains 14 residues. V shed 5 bases, J shed 13 bases, and the junction held 7 bases outside the gene matches.

This clonotype appeared a few times. The genes are TRBV4-3 and TRBJ2-4; D gene unclear. V was trimmed by 0 bases and J by 14 bases, leaving 17 bases between them. CDR1 is LGHNA and CDR2 is YSLEER in the germline V gene. CDR3 length equals 14 residues. In nucleotides, the CDR3 is TGCGCCAGCAGCCAAGATCTTAGGGCTCTTGAGAAGTACTTC. Encoded protein: CASSQDLRALEKYF.

This chain links TRBV24-1 with TRBJ2-2, with D possibly matching TRBD2 (7 bases). The CDR3 is 18 residues long. Trimming removed 6 bases at V and 5 bases at J, with 24 bases between. Germline CDR1 reads KGHDR; CDR2 reads SFDVKD. Here the CDR3 reads CATSSRGGPLSRTGELFF. CDR3 sequence (DNA): TGTGCCACCAGTTCTAGGGGGGGCCCGCTTTCAAGAACCGGGGAGCTGTTTTTT.

This clonotype appeared a few times. The CDR3 sequence is CASRGLAGTGELFF. The CDR3 region has the DNA TGTGCCAGCAGAGGACTAGCGGGCACCGGGGAGCTGTTTTTT. The J gene is TRBJ2-2, the V gene TRBV12-3 or TRBV12-4; TRBD2 agrees at 11 bases. This CDR3 has 14 amino acids. J gave up 4 bases and V 6 bases, and 1 base lay outside the gene matches.

The CDR3 loop reads CASSPSRLPGDEQYF. The CDR3 nucleotides read TGTGCCAGCAGCCCCTCGCGACTTCCGGGGGACGAGCAGTACTTC. This sequence joins TRBV7-8 and TRBJ2-7, with a tentative D call TRBD2 (6 bases). This CDR3 is built from 15 residues. The V and J ends lost 5 bases and 5 bases respectively, with 19 bases between them. Per germline, CDR1 SGHVS and CDR2 FQNEAQ. Complete variable domain (other parts from reference TRBV7-8 and TRBJ2-7): GAGVSQSPRYKVAKRGQDVALRCDPISGHVSLFWYQQALGQGPEFLTYFQNEAQLDKSGLPSDRFFAERPEGSVSTLKIQRTQQEDSAVYLCASSPSRLPGDEQYFGPGTRLTVT.

This rearrangement joins TRBV29-1 to TRBJ2-5, with 15 bases that match TRBD2. Germline V gene lookup returns CDR1 SQVTM and CDR2 ANQGSEA. This CDR3 has 14 residues. V shed 6 bases and J 2 bases; nucleotides not matched to a gene: 1. The chain's CDR3 is CSVGLAGGQETQYF. The DNA of the CDR3 is TGCAGCGTCGGACTAGCGGGGGGGCAAGAGACCCAGTACTTC.

This clonotype occurred a few times. The chain carries TRBV20-1 and TRBJ1-1, with unresolved D. V was cut by 6 bases and J by 1 base, with 12 bases left in between. The CDR3 totals 13 residues. Germline V gene data show CDR1 as DFQATT and CDR2 as SNEGSKA (reference sequence). Written as DNA, the CDR3 is TGCAGTGCGGCCCGACTCGAGAACACTGAAGCTTTCTTT. Translating gives CSAARLENTEAFF.

V is TRBV15 and J is TRBJ2-2; TRBD1 is a possible D gene (7 bases). Trimming removed 5 bases at V and 11 bases at J, with 18 bases between. This CDR3 is 14 amino acids long. Germline loops: CDR1 LNHNV, CDR2 YYDKDF (reference sequence). The CDR3 protein is CATSRGTAQYELFF. The CDR3 bases are TGTGCCACCAGCCGGGGGACAGCACAATATGAGCTGTTTTTT.

This clonotype was observed a handful of times. The chain uses TRBV7-2 and TRBJ2-1; TRBD1 might be the D (5 bases). The ends were cut back, 0 bases at V and 2 bases at J, with 11 bases in the middle. The CDR3 covers 16 residues. Germline V gene sequence: CDR1 SGHTA, CDR2 FQGNSA. CDR3 nucleotide sequence: TGTGCCAGCAGCTTAGCGCTATTGGACACCTACAATGAGCAGTTCTTC. Its translation: CASSLALLDTYNEQFF. Variable domain in full (rest from reference TRBV7-2 and TRBJ2-1): GAGVSQSPSNKVTEKGKDVELRCDPISGHTALYWYRQSLGQGLEFLIYFQGNSAPDKSGLPSDRFSAERTGGSVSTLTIQRTQQEDSAVYLCASSLALLDTYNEQFFGPGTRLTVL.

This clonotype has more than one count but fewer than ten. V gene TRBV12-3 or TRBV12-4 combines with J gene TRBJ2-6; possibly TRBD1 for D (6 bases). V shed 6 bases and J shed 0 bases, with 18 bases lying between them. The CDR3 consists of 18 residues. CDR3 amino acids: CASRPRDTNYSGANVLTF. CDR3 DNA: TGTGCCAGCAGGCCCCGGGACACAAACTACTCTGGGGCCAACGTCCTGACTTTC.